The 5 T cell receptor beta chains in this list originate from one sample, sequenced in a study of blood T cell repertoires in COVID-19. Libraries were prepared by immunoSEQ multiplex PCR; TCRdb keeps only in-frame clonotypes and omits some of them. The sample yields tens of thousands of clones, 89% seen once. Sequencing was done on a sample of peripheral blood. The receptor set was obtained from a human donor in a cohort sampled during active COVID-19.

The V and J genes are TRBV6-1 and TRBJ2-5; unclear D gene. The germline CDR1 and CDR2 sequences are MNHNS and SASEGT. V was trimmed by 0 bases and J by 2 bases, leaving 7 bases between them. The CDR3 runs 14 residues. CDR3 DNA: TGTGCCAGCAGTGAAGCCACAAGACAAGAGACCCAGTACTTC. Its translation: CASSEATRQETQYF.

This clone was seen only once. The rearrangement joins TRBV30 to TRBJ1-1; 12 positions agree with TRBD1. Germline V gene data show CDR1 as GTSNPN and CDR2 as SVGIG (reference sequence). This CDR3 is built from 16 residues. The J segment lost 10 bases and the V segment lost 2 bases, leaving 14 bases of the junction unmatched. Here the CDR3 reads CAWSKRGDRGHPGAFF. The CDR3 bases are TGTGCCTGGAGTAAACGCGGGGACAGGGGGCATCCAGGAGCTTTCTTT.

The CDR3 loop is CASSESRDYGYTF. The DNA for the CDR3 is TGTGCCAGCAGTGAATCCAGGGACTATGGCTACACCTTC. J is TRBJ1-2 and V is TRBV2; the D gene is possibly TRBD1 (5 bases). Trimming removed 2 bases from V and 3 bases from J, with 7 bases in between. CDR3 size: 13 residues. In germline, CDR1 is SNHLY, CDR2 FYNNEI.

In its sample, this clone was seen once. J is TRBJ2-1 and V is TRBV9; TRBD1 matches at 10 bases. Looked up from germline, CDR1 is SGDLS and CDR2 is YYNGEE. Trimming cost V 3 bases and J 4 bases; bases outside gene matches: 4. CDR3 size: 15 residues. DNA of the CDR3: TGTGCCAGCAGCGCGCCGGGACAGGGGTACAATGAGCAGTTCTTC. It is translated as CASSAPGQGYNEQFF.

Here the CDR3 reads CASSPPAGTTVYNTEAFF. CDR3 nucleotide sequence: TGTGCCAGCAGTCCTCCCGCCGGGACAACGGTTTATAACACTGAAGCTTTCTTT. The genes are TRBV28 and TRBJ1-1, with TRBD1 as a possible D gene (6 bases). The V gene lost 5 bases and the J gene lost 2 bases, with 24 bases spanning the gap. The CDR3 is 18 residues long. Germline V gene data show CDR1 as MDHEN and CDR2 as SYDVKM.